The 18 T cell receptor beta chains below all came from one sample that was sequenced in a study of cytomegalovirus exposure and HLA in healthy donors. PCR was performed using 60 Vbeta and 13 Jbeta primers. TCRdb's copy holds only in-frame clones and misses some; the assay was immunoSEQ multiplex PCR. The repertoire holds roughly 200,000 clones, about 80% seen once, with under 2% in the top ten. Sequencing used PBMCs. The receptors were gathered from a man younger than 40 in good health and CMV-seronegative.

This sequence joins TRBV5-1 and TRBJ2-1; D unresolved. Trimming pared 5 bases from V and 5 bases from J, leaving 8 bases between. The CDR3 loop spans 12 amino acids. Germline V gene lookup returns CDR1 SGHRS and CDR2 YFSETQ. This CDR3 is CASSTYNNEQFF. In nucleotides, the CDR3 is TGCGCCAGCAGTACCTATAACAATGAGCAGTTCTTC.

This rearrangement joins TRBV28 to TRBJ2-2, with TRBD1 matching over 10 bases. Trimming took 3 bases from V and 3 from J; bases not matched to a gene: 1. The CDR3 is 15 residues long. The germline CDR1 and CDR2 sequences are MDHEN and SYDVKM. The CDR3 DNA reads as TGTGCCAGCAGTTTGGGACAGGGGCACACCGGGGAGCTGTTTTTT. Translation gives CASSLGQGHTGELFF.

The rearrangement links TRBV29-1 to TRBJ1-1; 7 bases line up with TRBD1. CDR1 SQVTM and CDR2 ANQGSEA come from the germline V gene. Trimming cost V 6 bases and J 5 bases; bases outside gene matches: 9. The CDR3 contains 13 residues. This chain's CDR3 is CSVLGAGGTEAFF. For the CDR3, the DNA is TGCAGCGTGCTTGGGGCAGGGGGGACTGAAGCTTTCTTT.

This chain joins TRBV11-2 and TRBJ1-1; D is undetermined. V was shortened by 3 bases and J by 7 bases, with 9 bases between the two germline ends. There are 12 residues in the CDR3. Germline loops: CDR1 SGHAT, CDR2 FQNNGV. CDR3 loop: CASSLRANEAFF. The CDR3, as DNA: TGTGCCAGCAGCTTGAGAGCTAATGAAGCTTTCTTT.

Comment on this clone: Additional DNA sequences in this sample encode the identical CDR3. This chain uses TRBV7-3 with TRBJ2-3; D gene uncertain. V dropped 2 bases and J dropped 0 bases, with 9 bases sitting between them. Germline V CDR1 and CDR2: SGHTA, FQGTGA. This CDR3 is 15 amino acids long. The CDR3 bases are TGTGCCAGCAGCTTACGGCGCGGAAGCACAGATACGCAGTATTTT. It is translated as CASSLRRGSTDTQYF.

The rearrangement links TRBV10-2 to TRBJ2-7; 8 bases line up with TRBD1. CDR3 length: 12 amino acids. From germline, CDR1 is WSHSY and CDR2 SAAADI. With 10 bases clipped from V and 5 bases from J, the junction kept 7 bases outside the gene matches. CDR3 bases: TGCGCCACCCGGACAGGGCTCCACGAGCAGTACTTC. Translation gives CATRTGLHEQYF.

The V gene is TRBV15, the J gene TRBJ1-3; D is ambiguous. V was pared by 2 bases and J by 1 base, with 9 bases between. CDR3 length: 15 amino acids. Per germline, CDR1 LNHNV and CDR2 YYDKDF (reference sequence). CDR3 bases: TGTGCCACCAGCAGACTGCGGGGATCTGGAAACACCATATATTTT. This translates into CATSRLRGSGNTIYF.

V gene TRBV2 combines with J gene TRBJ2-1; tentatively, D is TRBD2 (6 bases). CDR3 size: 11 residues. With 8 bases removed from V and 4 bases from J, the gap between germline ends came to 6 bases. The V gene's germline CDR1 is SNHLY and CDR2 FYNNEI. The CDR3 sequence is CASGGYNEQFF. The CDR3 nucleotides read TGTGCCAGCGGGGGGTACAATGAGCAGTTCTTC.

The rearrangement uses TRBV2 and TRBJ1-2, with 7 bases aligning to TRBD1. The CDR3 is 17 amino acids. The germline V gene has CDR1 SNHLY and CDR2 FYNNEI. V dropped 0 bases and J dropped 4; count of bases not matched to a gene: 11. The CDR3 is CASSEAGGRRGPYGYTF. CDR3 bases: TGTGCCAGCAGTGAAGCTGGCGGGAGGAGGGGGCCCTATGGCTACACCTTC.

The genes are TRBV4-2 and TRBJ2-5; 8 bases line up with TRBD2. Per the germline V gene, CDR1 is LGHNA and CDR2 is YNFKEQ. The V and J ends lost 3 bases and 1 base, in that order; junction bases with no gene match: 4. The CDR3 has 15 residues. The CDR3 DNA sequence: TGTGCCAGCAGCCATGCTAGCGGGCCCCAAGAGACCCAGTACTTC. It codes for CASSHASGPQETQYF.

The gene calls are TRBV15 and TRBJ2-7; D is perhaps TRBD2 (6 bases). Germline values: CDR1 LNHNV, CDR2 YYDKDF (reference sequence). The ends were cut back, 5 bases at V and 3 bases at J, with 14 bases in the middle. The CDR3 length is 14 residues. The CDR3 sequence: CATSWGVGDYEQYF. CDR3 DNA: TGTGCCACCAGCTGGGGGGTGGGAGACTACGAGCAGTACTTC.

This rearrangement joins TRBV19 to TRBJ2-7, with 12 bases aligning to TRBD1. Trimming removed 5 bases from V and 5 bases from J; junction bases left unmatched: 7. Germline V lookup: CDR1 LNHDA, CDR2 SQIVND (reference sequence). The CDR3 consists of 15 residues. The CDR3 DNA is TGTGCCAGTAGTTTCCGGGACAGGGGGCTTGACGAGCAGTACTTC. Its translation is CASSFRDRGLDEQYF. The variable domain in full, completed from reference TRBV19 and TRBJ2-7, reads DGGITQSPKYLFRKEGQNVTLSCEQNLNHDAMYWYRQDPGQGLRLIYYSQIVNDFQKGDIAEGYSVSREKKESFPLTVTSAQKNPTAFYLCASSFRDRGLDEQYFGPGTRLTVT.

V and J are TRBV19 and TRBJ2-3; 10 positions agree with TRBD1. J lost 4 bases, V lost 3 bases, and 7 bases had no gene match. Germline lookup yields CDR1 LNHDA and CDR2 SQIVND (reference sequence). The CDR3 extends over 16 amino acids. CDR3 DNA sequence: TGTGCCAGTAGTATCCGCCGGGACAGGGGTCCAGATACGCAGTATTTT. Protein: CASSIRRDRGPDTQYF.

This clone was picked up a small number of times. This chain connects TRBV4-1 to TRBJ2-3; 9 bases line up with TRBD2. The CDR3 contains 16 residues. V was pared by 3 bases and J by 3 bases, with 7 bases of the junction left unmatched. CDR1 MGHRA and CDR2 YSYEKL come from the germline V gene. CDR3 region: CASSHPLAGNTDTQYF. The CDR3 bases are TGCGCCAGCAGCCACCCACTAGCGGGCAATACAGATACGCAGTATTTT.

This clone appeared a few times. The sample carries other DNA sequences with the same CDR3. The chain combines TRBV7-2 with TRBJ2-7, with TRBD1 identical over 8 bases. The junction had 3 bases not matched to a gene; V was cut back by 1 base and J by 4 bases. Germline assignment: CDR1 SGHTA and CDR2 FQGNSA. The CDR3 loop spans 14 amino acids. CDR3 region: CASSLGQGAYEQYF. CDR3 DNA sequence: TGTGCCAGCAGCTTAGGGCAGGGGGCTTACGAGCAGTACTTC.

DNA of the CDR3: TGTGCCAGCAGCCCCGACAGGCCTCGGAATCAGCCCCAGCATTTT. Protein sequence: CASSPDRPRNQPQHF. The rearrangement links TRBV6-5 to TRBJ1-5; D is perhaps TRBD1 (6 bases). The length of the CDR3 is 15 residues. Germline V gives CDR1 MNHEY, CDR2 SVGAGI. Trimming took 6 bases from V and 4 from J, leaving 16 bases between them.

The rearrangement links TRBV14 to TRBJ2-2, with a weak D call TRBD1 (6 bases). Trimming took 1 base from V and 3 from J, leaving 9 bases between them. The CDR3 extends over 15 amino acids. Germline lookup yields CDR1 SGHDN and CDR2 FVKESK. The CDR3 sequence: CASSQVRTDTGELFF. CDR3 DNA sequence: TGTGCCAGCAGCCAAGTTAGGACAGACACCGGGGAGCTGTTTTTT.

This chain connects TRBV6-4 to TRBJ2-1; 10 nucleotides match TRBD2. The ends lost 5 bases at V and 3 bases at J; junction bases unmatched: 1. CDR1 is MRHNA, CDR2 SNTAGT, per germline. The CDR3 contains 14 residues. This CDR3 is CASSLAGVYNEQFF. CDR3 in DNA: TGTGCCAGCAGTCTAGCGGGAGTCTACAATGAGCAGTTCTTC.